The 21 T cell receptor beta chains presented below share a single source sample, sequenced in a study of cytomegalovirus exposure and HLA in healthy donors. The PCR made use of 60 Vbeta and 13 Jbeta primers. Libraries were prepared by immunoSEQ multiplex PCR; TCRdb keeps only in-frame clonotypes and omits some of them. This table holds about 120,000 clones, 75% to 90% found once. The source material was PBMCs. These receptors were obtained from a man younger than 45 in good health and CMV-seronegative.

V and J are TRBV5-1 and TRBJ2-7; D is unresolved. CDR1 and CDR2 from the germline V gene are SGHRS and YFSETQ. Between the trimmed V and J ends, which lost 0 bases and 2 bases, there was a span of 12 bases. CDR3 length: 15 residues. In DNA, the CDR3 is TGCGCCAGCAGCTTGGTAAGTGTCAGGACCTACGAGCAGTACTTC. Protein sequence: CASSLVSVRTYEQYF.

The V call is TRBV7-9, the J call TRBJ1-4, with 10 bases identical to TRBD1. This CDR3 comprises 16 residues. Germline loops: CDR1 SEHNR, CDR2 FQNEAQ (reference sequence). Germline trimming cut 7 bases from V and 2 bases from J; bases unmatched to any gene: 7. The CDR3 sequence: CASIGTGERTNEKLFF. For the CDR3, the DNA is TGTGCCAGCATCGGGACAGGGGAACGGACTAATGAAAAACTGTTTTTT.

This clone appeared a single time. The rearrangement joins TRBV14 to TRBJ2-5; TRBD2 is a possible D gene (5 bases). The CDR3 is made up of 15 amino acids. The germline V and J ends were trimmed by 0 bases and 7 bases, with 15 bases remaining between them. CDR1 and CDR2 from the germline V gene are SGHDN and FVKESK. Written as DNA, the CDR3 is TGTGCCAGCAGCCAAGATCCTGGACTTTCCGTGACCCAGTACTTC. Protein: CASSQDPGLSVTQYF.

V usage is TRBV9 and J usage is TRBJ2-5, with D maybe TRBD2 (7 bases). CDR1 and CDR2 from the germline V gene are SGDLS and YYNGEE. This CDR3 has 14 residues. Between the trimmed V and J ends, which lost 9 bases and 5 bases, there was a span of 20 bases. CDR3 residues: CAILTRGARETQYF. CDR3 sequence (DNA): TGTGCCATCCTCACACGGGGGGCACGGGAGACCCAGTACTTC.

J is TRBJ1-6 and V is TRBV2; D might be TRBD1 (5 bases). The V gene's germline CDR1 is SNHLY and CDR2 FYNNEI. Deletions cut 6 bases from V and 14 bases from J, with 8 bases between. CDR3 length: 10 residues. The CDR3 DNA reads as TGTGCCAGCAGGGGACTCTCCCTCCACTTT. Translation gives CASRGLSLHF.

This CDR3 reads CASSRVSEPKTQYF. CDR3 nucleotides: TGTGCCAGCAGCCGCGTCTCTGAACCAAAGACCCAGTACTTC. The chain recombines TRBV7-7 with TRBJ2-5; D gene unclear. Germline CDR1 SSHAT, CDR2 FNYEAQ (reference sequence). The CDR3 extends over 14 amino acids. V shed 5 bases and J shed 6 bases, with 16 bases lying between them.

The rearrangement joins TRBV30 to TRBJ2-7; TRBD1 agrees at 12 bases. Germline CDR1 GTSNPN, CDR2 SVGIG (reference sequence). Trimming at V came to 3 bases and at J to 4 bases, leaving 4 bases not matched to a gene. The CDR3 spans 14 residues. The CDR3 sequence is CAWSGGQGAYEQYF. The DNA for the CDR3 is TGTGCCTGGAGCGGGGGACAGGGGGCGTACGAGCAGTACTTC.

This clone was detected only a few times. The CDR3 loop reads CASSQRLGEPYEQYF. CDR3 in DNA: TGCGCCAGCAGCCAAAGGTTAGGAGAACCCTACGAGCAGTACTTC. The J gene is TRBJ2-7, the V gene TRBV4-3; unclear D gene. The CDR3 sequence is 15 residues long. Germline loops: CDR1 LGHNA, CDR2 YSLEER. Trimming stripped 2 bases from V and 2 bases from J, with 13 bases between.

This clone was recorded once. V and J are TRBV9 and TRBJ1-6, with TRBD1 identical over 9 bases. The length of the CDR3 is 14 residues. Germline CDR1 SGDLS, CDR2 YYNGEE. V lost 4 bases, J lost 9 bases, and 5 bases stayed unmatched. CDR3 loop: CASSQGQGGSPLHF. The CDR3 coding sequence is TGTGCCAGCAGCCAGGGACAGGGTGGTTCACCCCTCCACTTT.

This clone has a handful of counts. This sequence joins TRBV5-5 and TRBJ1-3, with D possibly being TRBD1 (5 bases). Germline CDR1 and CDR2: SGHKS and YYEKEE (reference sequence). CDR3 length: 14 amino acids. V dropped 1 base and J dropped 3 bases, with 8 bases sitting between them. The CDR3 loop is CASSLSDSGNTIYF. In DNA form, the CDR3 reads TGTGCCAGCAGCTTGAGCGACAGTGGAAACACCATATATTTT.

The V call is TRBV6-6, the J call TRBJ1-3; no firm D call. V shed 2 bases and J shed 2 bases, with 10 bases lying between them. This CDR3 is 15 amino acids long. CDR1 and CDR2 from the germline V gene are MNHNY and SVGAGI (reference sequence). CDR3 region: CASSYAGMAGNTIYF. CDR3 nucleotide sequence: TGTGCCAGCAGTTACGCGGGGATGGCTGGAAACACCATATATTTT.

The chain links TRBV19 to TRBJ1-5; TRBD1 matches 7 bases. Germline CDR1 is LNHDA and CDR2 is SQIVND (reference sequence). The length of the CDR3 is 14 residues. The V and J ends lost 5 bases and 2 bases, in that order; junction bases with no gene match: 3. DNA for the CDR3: TGTGCCAGTAGTTTTGACAGGGGCAATCAGCCCCAGCATTTT. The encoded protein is CASSFDRGNQPQHF.

The chain's CDR3 is CASSFRRGRRRTEAFF. The CDR3 region has the DNA TGTGCCAGCAGTTTCCGCAGGGGGCGACGTCGCACTGAAGCTTTCTTT. The rearrangement joins TRBV28 to TRBJ1-1, with 8 bases identical to TRBD1. CDR3 length: 16 residues. V lost 3 bases to trimming and J lost 4 bases; unmatched junction nucleotides: 10. CDR1 and CDR2 (germline): MDHEN, SYDVKM.

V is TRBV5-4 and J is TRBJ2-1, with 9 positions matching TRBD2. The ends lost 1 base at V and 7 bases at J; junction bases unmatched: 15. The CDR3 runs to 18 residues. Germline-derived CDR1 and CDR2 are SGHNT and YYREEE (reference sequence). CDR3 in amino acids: CASSLLGGKWAGGNEQFF. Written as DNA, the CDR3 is TGTGCCAGCAGCTTGTTAGGGGGAAAATGGGCGGGGGGGAATGAGCAGTTCTTC. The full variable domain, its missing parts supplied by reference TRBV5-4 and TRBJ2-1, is ETGVTQSPTHLIKTRGQQVTLRCSSQSGHNTVSWYQQALGQGPQFIFQYYREEENGRGNFPPRFSGLQFPNYSSELNVNALELDDSALYLCASSLLGGKWAGGNEQFFGPGTRLTVL.

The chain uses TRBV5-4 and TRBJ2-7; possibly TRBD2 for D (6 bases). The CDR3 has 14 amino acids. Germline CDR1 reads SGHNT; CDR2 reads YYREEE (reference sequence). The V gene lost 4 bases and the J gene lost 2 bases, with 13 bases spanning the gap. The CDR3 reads CASSRAGSPYEQYF. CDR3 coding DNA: TGTGCCAGCAGCCGCGCGGGGTCTCCCTACGAGCAGTACTTC.

The CDR3 reads CASSVGPGSYEQYF. In DNA form, the CDR3 reads TGTGCCAGCAGCGTAGGTCCAGGGTCCTACGAGCAGTACTTC. The chain uses TRBV9 and TRBJ2-5; D perhaps matches TRBD1 (5 bases). The DNA end is more similar to TRBJ2-7, so the J call may be wrong. Germline CDR1 is SGDLS and CDR2 is YYNGEE. This CDR3 region has 14 residues.

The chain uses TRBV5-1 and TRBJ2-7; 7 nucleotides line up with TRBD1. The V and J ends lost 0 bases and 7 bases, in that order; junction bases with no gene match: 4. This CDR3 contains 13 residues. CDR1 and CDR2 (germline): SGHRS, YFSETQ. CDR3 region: CASSLVTGSEQYF. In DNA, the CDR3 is TGCGCCAGCAGCTTGGTGACAGGGAGTGAGCAGTACTTC.

The chain's CDR3 is CASSSETSGGGRETQYF. CDR3 DNA: TGTGCCAGCAGCTCGGAAACTAGCGGGGGAGGGAGGGAGACCCAGTACTTC. The chain is built from TRBV7-9 and TRBJ2-5; 11 bases match TRBD2. The length of the CDR3 is 17 residues. Germline loops: CDR1 SEHNR, CDR2 FQNEAQ (reference sequence). The V segment lost 4 bases and the J segment 5 bases; nucleotides outside the gene matches: 12. Full variable domain (rest looked up from reference TRBV7-9 and TRBJ2-5): DTGVSQNPRHKITKRGQNVTFRCDPISEHNRLYWYRQTLGQGPEFLTYFQNEAQLEKSRLLSDRFSAERPKGSFSTLEIQRTEQGDSAMYLCASSSETSGGGRETQYFGPGTRLLVL.

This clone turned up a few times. The CDR3 reads CASKVRDRVDQPQHF. The CDR3 nucleotides read TGTGCCAGTAAAGTCCGGGACAGGGTTGATCAGCCCCAGCATTTT. This chain links TRBV19 with TRBJ1-5; 9 positions match TRBD1. The CDR3 length is 15 residues. Germline V gives CDR1 LNHDA, CDR2 SQIVND (reference sequence). J lost 5 bases, V lost 7 bases, and 9 bases had no gene match.

CDR3 nucleotide sequence: TGTGCCAGCAGCATAGGGGGCGGGGTTGAAGCTTTCTTT. Translating it yields CASSIGGGVEAFF. The chain recombines TRBV7-6 with TRBJ1-1, with 7 bases that match TRBD1. This CDR3 has 13 amino acids. V lost 5 bases to trimming and J lost 7 bases; unmatched junction nucleotides: 7. Germline assignment: CDR1 SGHVS and CDR2 FNYEAQ.

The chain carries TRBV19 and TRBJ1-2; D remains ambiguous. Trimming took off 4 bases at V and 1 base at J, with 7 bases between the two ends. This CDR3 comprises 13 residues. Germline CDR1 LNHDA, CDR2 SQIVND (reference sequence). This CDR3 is CASSKTYNYGYTF. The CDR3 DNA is TGTGCCAGTAGTAAAACATATAACTATGGCTACACCTTC.